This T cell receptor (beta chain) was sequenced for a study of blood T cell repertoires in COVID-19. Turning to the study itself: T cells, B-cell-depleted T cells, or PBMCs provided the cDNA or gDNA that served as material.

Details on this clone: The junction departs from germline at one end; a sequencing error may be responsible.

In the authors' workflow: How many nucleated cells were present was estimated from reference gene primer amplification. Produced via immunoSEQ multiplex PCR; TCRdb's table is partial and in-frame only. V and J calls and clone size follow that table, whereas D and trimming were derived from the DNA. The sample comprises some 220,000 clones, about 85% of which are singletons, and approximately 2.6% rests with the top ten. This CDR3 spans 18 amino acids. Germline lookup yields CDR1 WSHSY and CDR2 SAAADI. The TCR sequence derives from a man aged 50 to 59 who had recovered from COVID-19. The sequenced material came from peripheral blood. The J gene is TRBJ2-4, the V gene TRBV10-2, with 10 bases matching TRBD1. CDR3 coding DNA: TGCGCCAGCAATGAGGACAGGGGGTGGAATTATCCCAAAAACATTCAGTACTTC. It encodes CASNEDRGWNYPKNIQYF.